Listed below are T cell receptor beta chains from one sample, sequenced in a study of OX40 agonist ivuxolimab in advanced cancers. Profiling relied on immunoSEQ multiplex PCR, and the TCRdb table lists in-frame clones only, not all of them. In the table there are more than 85,000 clones, 91% of which are singletons. The sequences come from CD4+ or CD8+ T cells sorted from blood, collected in a trial of the OX40 agonist ivuxolimab. The receptor source for this set is an adult with an advanced solid tumor such as melanoma, head and neck, liver or kidney cancer. The CDR3 runs from the conserved cysteine through the conserved F or W. The order of the fields is J gene, clone size, V gene, D gene, CDR3 DNA, CDR3 protein. The D gene is left open where the match is weak. Clone sizes are given selectively: once, few, many, or a class where the clone is expanded.

j_call: TRBJ2-5
clone_size: NA
v_call: TRBV7-2
d_call: NA
cdr3_nt: TGTGCCAGCAGCTTACGCCAAGAGACCCAGTACTTC
cdr3_aa: CASSLRQETQYF

j_call: TRBJ1-1
clone_size: NA
v_call: TRBV30
d_call: TRBD1
cdr3_nt: TGTGCCTGTGACGGACAGGGGGTAACTGAAGCTTTCTTT
cdr3_aa: CACDGQGVTEAFF

j_call: TRBJ2-3
clone_size: NA
v_call: TRBV29-1
d_call: TRBD2
cdr3_nt: TGCAGCGCCGGGACTAACACAGATACGCAGTATTTT
cdr3_aa: CSAGTNTDTQYF

j_call: TRBJ1-2
clone_size: once
v_call: TRBV5-4
d_call: NA
cdr3_nt: TGTGCCAGCAGTTCTCGTTTACAGGGCTATGGCTACACCTTC
cdr3_aa: CASSSRLQGYGYTF

j_call: TRBJ2-1
clone_size: NA
v_call: TRBV5-4
d_call: TRBD2
cdr3_nt: TGTGCCAGCAGCTTGGGGGGGACTAGCGGGAACAATGAGCAGTTCTTC
cdr3_aa: CASSLGGTSGNNEQFF

j_call: TRBJ2-7
clone_size: NA
v_call: TRBV18
d_call: NA
cdr3_nt: TGTGCCAGCTCACAGGAGTCCTACGAGCAGTACTTC
cdr3_aa: CASSQESYEQYF

j_call: TRBJ2-5
clone_size: once
v_call: TRBV6-1
d_call: NA
cdr3_nt: TGTGCCAGCAGTGATACGGGATACCACCAAGAGACCCAGTACTTC
cdr3_aa: CASSDTGYHQETQYF

j_call: TRBJ2-1
clone_size: NA
v_call: TRBV5-1
d_call: NA
cdr3_nt: TGCGCCAGCAGCTTGGGAAGTTGGTTCGATGAGCAGTTCTTC
cdr3_aa: CASSLGSWFDEQFF

j_call: TRBJ2-7
clone_size: NA
v_call: TRBV28
d_call: TRBD1
cdr3_nt: TGTGCCAGCAGCCTCCCGGGACAGCTCTCACCCTACGAGCAGTACTTC
cdr3_aa: CASSLPGQLSPYEQYF

j_call: TRBJ2-1
clone_size: NA
v_call: TRBV5-1
d_call: TRBD2
cdr3_nt: TGCGCCAGCAGCTTGGTGCTAGCGGGCGCCCTGAATGAGCAGTTCTTC
cdr3_aa: CASSLVLAGALNEQFF

j_call: TRBJ2-7
clone_size: NA
v_call: TRBV5-5
d_call: TRBD1
cdr3_nt: TGTGCCAGCAGCACCAAAACAGGGGGCACCCATCCCGAGCAGTACTTC
cdr3_aa: CASSTKTGGTHPEQYF

j_call: TRBJ2-3
clone_size: NA
v_call: TRBV25-1
d_call: TRBD2
cdr3_nt: TGTGCCAGCAGTGATTGGGCGGGAGGAGGAGATACGCAGTATTTT
cdr3_aa: CASSDWAGGGDTQYF

j_call: TRBJ2-2
clone_size: NA
v_call: TRBV29-1
d_call: TRBD1
cdr3_nt: TGCAGCGTGGACAGGGGATCCGGGGAGCTGTTTTTT
cdr3_aa: CSVDRGSGELFF